A single T cell receptor beta chain is shown here with its context. The data stem from a study of blood T cell repertoires in COVID-19. The CDR3 extends over 18 amino acids. Per germline, CDR1 SGHDT and CDR2 YYEEEE. V gave up 6 bases and J gave up 0 bases; unmatched junction bases: 10. As handled by the study authors: Researchers report that nucleated cell counts were estimated from reference gene primer amplification. Data came from immunoSEQ multiplex PCR; TCRdb stores just in-frame clones and leaves some out. V and J calls and clone size are given by that table; D and trimming were obtained from the DNA. This table has 250,000 to 300,000 clones, 70% to 90% appearing once.

The TCR comes from a man aged 30 to 45 with active or convalescent COVID-19. The specimen was peripheral blood. This chain uses TRBV5-6 with TRBJ2-3, with 13 bases aligning to TRBD2. The CDR3 sequence is CASTPELAGGGSTDTQYF. The CDR3 DNA reads TGTGCCAGCACCCCCGAACTAGCGGGGGGGGGAAGCACAGATACGCAGTATTTT.